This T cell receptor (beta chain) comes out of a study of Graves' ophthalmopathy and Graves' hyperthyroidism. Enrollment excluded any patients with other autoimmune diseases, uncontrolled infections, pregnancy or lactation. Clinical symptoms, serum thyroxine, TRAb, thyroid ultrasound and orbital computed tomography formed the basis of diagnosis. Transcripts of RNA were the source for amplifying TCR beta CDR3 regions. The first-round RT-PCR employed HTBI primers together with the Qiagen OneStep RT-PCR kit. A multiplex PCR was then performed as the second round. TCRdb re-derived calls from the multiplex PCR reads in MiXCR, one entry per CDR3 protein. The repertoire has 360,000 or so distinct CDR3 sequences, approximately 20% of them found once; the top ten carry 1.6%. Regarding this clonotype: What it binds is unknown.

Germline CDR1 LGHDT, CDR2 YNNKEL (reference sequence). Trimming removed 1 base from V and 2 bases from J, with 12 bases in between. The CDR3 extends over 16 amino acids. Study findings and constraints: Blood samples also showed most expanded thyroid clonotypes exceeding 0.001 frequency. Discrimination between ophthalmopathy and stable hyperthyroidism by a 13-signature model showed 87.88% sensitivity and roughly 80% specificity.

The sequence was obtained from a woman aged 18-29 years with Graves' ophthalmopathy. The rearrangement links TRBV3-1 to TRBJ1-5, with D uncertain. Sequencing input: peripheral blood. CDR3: CASSQGGRQGNQPQHF. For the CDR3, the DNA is TGTGCCAGCAGCCAAGGAGGGAGGCAAGGCAATCAGCCCCAGCATTTT.